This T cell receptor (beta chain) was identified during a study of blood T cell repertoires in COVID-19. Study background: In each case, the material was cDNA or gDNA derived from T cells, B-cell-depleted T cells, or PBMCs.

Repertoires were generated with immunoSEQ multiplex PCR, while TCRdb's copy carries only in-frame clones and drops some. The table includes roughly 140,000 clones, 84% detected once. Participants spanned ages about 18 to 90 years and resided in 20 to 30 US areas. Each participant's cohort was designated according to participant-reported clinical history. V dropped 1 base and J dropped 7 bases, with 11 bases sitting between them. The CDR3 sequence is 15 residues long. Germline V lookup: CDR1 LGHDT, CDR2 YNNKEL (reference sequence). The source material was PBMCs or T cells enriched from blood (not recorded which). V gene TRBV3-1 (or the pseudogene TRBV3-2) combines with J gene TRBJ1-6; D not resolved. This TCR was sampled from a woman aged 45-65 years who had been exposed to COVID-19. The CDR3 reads CASSQGVFPNSPLHF. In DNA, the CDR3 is TGTGCCAGCAGCCAAGGAGTCTTCCCGAATTCACCCCTCCACTTT.